These 31 T cell receptor beta chains came from one sample sequenced in a study of shared clonotypes between healthy human individuals. This table comes from immunoSEQ multiplex PCR, and its TCRdb copy is limited to in-frame clones, with some not included. The data contain about 1.5 million clones, around 98% of them singletons. Source material: naive CD4+ T cells sorted from blood. Stated subset: CD45RA+ positively selected. These receptors all stem from a man aged 25-45 years in good health.

The V and J genes are TRBV5-1 and TRBJ2-7; TRBD1 might be the D (6 bases). V dropped 0 bases and J dropped 6 bases, with 10 bases sitting between them. The CDR3 runs to 13 residues. Looked up from germline, CDR1 is SGHRS and CDR2 is YFSETQ. CDR3 sequence: CASSLEQGGEQYF. The DNA for the CDR3 is TGCGCCAGCAGCTTGGAACAGGGCGGCGAGCAGTACTTC.

The V gene is TRBV7-2, the J gene TRBJ1-5, with 12 bases aligning to TRBD1. The length of the CDR3 is 15 residues. Trimming removed 5 bases from V and 2 bases from J; junction bases left unmatched: 1. Germline CDR1 and CDR2: SGHTA and FQGNSA. The CDR3 protein is CASSGDRGRNQPQHF. CDR3 in DNA: TGTGCCAGCAGCGGGGACAGGGGGCGCAATCAGCCCCAGCATTTT.

This chain's CDR3 is CASSLRTNQPQHF. The CDR3, as DNA: TGTGCCAGCAGCTTAAGGACCAATCAGCCCCAGCATTTT. The chain is built from TRBV7-2 and TRBJ1-5; D gene uncertain. Trimming stripped 2 bases from V and 3 bases from J, with 5 bases between. Germline V CDR1 and CDR2: SGHTA, FQGNSA. CDR3 size: 13 residues.

J is TRBJ2-1 and V is TRBV7-6, with D possibly TRBD2 on 6 matching bases. The CDR3 runs to 15 residues. CDR1 is SGHVS and CDR2 is FNYEAQ in the germline V gene. The V end was cut by 4 bases, the J end by 7 bases, with 17 bases between. The CDR3 region has the DNA TGTGCCAGCAGCTCAGCGCCGGGGGACCAAAATGAGCAGTTCTTC. This codes for CASSSAPGDQNEQFF.

V is TRBV7-3 and J is TRBJ2-7; D assignment may be TRBD1 or TRBD2 (5 bases each). The length of the CDR3 is 12 residues. Trimming pared 5 bases from V and 10 bases from J, leaving 15 bases between. Germline assignment: CDR1 SGHTA and CDR2 FQGTGA. The CDR3 here is CASSPTSGRQYF. The CDR3 region has the DNA TGTGCCAGCAGCCCAACATCGGGGCGTCAGTACTTC.

The rearrangement joins TRBV5-6 to TRBJ2-1; D not resolved. Germline V gene data show CDR1 as SGHDT and CDR2 as YYEEEE. The CDR3 extends over 15 amino acids. V shed 4 bases and J shed 5 bases, with 16 bases lying between them. The CDR3 loop is CASSPMIGLDNEQFF. The CDR3 bases are TGTGCCAGCAGCCCCATGATAGGGTTGGACAATGAGCAGTTCTTC.

The V and J genes are TRBV5-4 and TRBJ2-7; TRBD1 matches at 9 bases. This CDR3 contains 15 residues. Germline CDR1 is SGHNT and CDR2 is YYREEE (reference sequence). V dropped 4 bases and J dropped 2; count of bases not matched to a gene: 7. The CDR3 DNA is TGTGCCAGCAGCCACCCGGGACAGGGAACCTACGAGCAGTACTTC. This gives the protein CASSHPGQGTYEQYF. The full variable domain, completed using reference TRBV5-4 and TRBJ2-7, is ETGVTQSPTHLIKTRGQQVTLRCSSQSGHNTVSWYQQALGQGPQFIFQYYREEENGRGNFPPRFSGLQFPNYSSELNVNALELDDSALYLCASSHPGQGTYEQYFGPGTRLTVT.

The V and J genes are TRBV28 and TRBJ2-7; 7 bases are a match to TRBD1. Germline V lookup: CDR1 MDHEN, CDR2 SYDVKM. After removal of 5 bases from V and 0 bases from J, the junction contained 4 bases not matched to a gene. This CDR3 has 14 amino acids. Here the CDR3 reads CASSTRDSSYEQYF. The DNA for the CDR3 is TGTGCCAGCAGTACCCGGGACAGCTCCTACGAGCAGTACTTC. The full variable domain, in which reference TRBV28 and TRBJ2-7 provide the parts outside the CDR3, is DVKVTQSSRYLVKRTGEKVFLECVQDMDHENMFWYRQDPGLGLRLIYFSYDVKMKEKGDIPEGYSVSREKKERFSLILESASTNQTSMYLCASSTRDSSYEQYFGPGTRLTVT.

The chain uses TRBV5-1 and TRBJ2-7, with D uncertain. V dropped 0 bases and J dropped 7 bases, with 5 bases sitting between them. Germline CDR1 and CDR2: SGHRS and YFSETQ. The CDR3 extends over 11 amino acids. This CDR3 is CASSLAAEQYF. The CDR3 region has the DNA TGCGCCAGCAGCTTGGCGGCAGAGCAGTACTTC.

This clone was observed a single time. The CDR3 DNA is TGTGCCAGCTCACCACCCCCGCCCACAGATACGCAGTATTTT. Amino acid sequence: CASSPPPPTDTQYF. The chain employs TRBV18 and TRBJ2-3, with D hard to call. Looked up from germline, CDR1 is KGHSH and CDR2 is LQKENI. The V and J ends lost 0 bases and 2 bases respectively, with 6 bases between them. The CDR3 spans 14 residues.

The chain has TRBV4-1 and TRBJ2-3; D is unresolved. V dropped 0 bases and J dropped 4 bases, with 14 bases sitting between them. The germline CDR1 and CDR2 sequences are MGHRA and YSYEKL. This CDR3 is built from 16 residues. The CDR3 region is CASSQEGFGVSDTQYF. CDR3 in DNA: TGCGCCAGCAGCCAAGAGGGATTTGGGGTTTCAGATACGCAGTATTTT.

The chain employs TRBV5-4 and TRBJ1-1, with 8 bases matching TRBD1. In germline, CDR1 is SGHNT, CDR2 YYREEE (reference sequence). J gave up 3 bases and V 0 bases, and 10 bases lay outside the gene matches. CDR3 length: 17 residues. CDR3 residues: CASSLGGTGPRDTEAFF. The CDR3 DNA reads TGTGCCAGCAGCTTGGGGGGGACAGGCCCCCGGGACACTGAAGCTTTCTTT. Complete variable domain (other parts from reference TRBV5-4 and TRBJ1-1): ETGVTQSPTHLIKTRGQQVTLRCSSQSGHNTVSWYQQALGQGPQFIFQYYREEENGRGNFPPRFSGLQFPNYSSELNVNALELDDSALYLCASSLGGTGPRDTEAFFGQGTRLTVV.

The J gene is TRBJ2-7, the V gene TRBV18, with 13 bases fitting TRBD2. Unmatched junction bases numbered 2, after V lost 3 bases and J lost 3 bases. Germline CDR1 is KGHSH and CDR2 is LQKENI. The CDR3 extends over 15 amino acids. CDR3 sequence: CASSPRTSGGYEQYF. CDR3 nucleotide sequence: TGTGCCAGCTCACCCCGGACTAGCGGGGGCTACGAGCAGTACTTC.

The chain has TRBV7-2 and TRBJ1-1, with TRBD1 matching 8 bases. This CDR3 is built from 14 residues. V shed 6 bases, J shed 3 bases, and the junction held 6 bases outside the gene matches. Germline lookup yields CDR1 SGHTA and CDR2 FQGNSA. The CDR3 DNA follows: TGTGCCAGCAGTACAACAGGGGGGCACACTGAAGCTTTCTTT. Amino acid sequence: CASSTTGGHTEAFF.

The chain joins TRBV6-1 to TRBJ2-3; D is possibly TRBD1 or TRBD2 (5 bases each). The germline V gene has CDR1 MNHNS and CDR2 SASEGT. V lost 0 bases, J lost 1 base, and 5 bases lay in between. CDR3 length: 14 amino acids. Here the CDR3 reads CASSEAGGTDTQYF. The CDR3 DNA reads as TGTGCCAGCAGTGAAGCGGGGGGCACAGATACGCAGTATTTT.

The chain uses TRBV5-1 and TRBJ1-2; no reliable D call. Germline-derived CDR1 and CDR2 are SGHRS and YFSETQ. V was clipped by 2 bases and J by 9 bases, with 17 bases between them. The length of the CDR3 is 14 residues. The CDR3 DNA follows: TGCGCCAGCAGCTTTAGCAGCAATTCAGAAAGCTACACCTTC. This codes for CASSFSSNSESYTF.

V is TRBV7-2 and J is TRBJ1-1; the match to TRBD1 covers 7 bases. Germline V CDR1 and CDR2: SGHTA, FQGNSA. With V trimmed by 3 bases and J by 7 bases, 5 bases remained unmatched. The CDR3 is made up of 13 amino acids. The CDR3 region is CASSLDRSHEAFF. The CDR3 nucleotides are TGTGCCAGCAGCTTGGACAGGAGCCATGAAGCTTTCTTT.

The rearrangement uses TRBV6-1 and TRBJ2-5, with D possibly TRBD2 on 6 matching bases. The CDR3 is made up of 13 amino acids. The V gene's germline CDR1 is MNHNS and CDR2 SASEGT. Trimming stripped 7 bases from V and 5 bases from J, with 14 bases between. CDR3 loop: CASTALARETQYF. The DNA for the CDR3 is TGTGCCAGCACCGCACTAGCTCGGGAGACCCAGTACTTC.

This clone appeared once. The CDR3 loop is CARSNRDRGGYEQYF. DNA for the CDR3: TGTGCCAGAAGCAACCGGGACAGGGGAGGGTACGAGCAGTACTTC. The chain recombines TRBV5-3 with TRBJ2-7; 10 bases are a match to TRBD1. TRBV5-3 carries the ORF label, with uncertain function. Trimming removed 4 bases from V and 4 bases from J; junction bases left unmatched: 8. CDR3 size: 15 residues.

As regards this clone: Other DNA sequences in the same sample also yield this CDR3. V and J are TRBV5-1 and TRBJ2-3; TRBD2 agrees at 16 bases. Germline V gene sequence: CDR1 SGHRS, CDR2 YFSETQ. This CDR3 has 18 amino acids. V trimming: 5 bases; J trimming: 0 bases; junction bases outside the gene matches: 6. The CDR3: CASSAGGLAGGSTDTQYF. DNA for the CDR3: TGCGCCAGCAGTGCTGGGGGACTAGCGGGAGGGAGCACAGATACGCAGTATTTT. The full variable domain, completed using reference TRBV5-1 and TRBJ2-3, is KAGVTQTPRYLIKTRGQQVTLSCSPISGHRSVSWYQQTPGQGLQFLFEYFSETQRNKGNFPGRFSGRQFSNSRSEMNVSTLELGDSALYLCASSAGGLAGGSTDTQYFGPGTRLTVL.

The rearrangement joins TRBV7-6 to TRBJ1-5; 7 nucleotides line up with TRBD1. Germline V gives CDR1 SGHVS, CDR2 FNYEAQ. This CDR3 comprises 17 residues. J lost 0 bases, V lost 5 bases, and 10 bases had no gene match. The CDR3 sequence is CASSPRTGGGSNQPQHF. The DNA of the CDR3 is TGTGCCAGCAGCCCACGGACAGGCGGGGGTAGCAATCAGCCCCAGCATTTT.

The chain uses TRBV28 and TRBJ2-3, with D unresolved. Germline CDR1 reads MDHEN; CDR2 reads SYDVKM. The ends were cut back, 2 bases at V and 15 bases at J, with 15 bases in the middle. The length of the CDR3 is 12 residues. DNA of the CDR3: TGTGCCAGCAGTTTACGGTCAGGCCACCACTATTTT. It translates to CASSLRSGHHYF.

The chain links TRBV6-1 to TRBJ1-2; tentative D call: TRBD1 (5 bases). This CDR3 comprises 12 residues. In germline, CDR1 is MNHNS, CDR2 SASEGT. Trimming stripped 7 bases from V and 8 bases from J, with 14 bases between. The CDR3 DNA reads as TGTGCCAGCATTACAGGCCTAGGGGGCTACACCTTC. Its protein is CASITGLGGYTF.

V gene TRBV2 combines with J gene TRBJ2-3; D may be TRBD2 (6 bases). The germline V and J ends were trimmed by 0 bases and 6 bases, with 13 bases remaining between them. This CDR3 spans 15 amino acids. Per germline, CDR1 SNHLY and CDR2 FYNNEI. Written as DNA, the CDR3 is TGTGCCAGCAGTGAAGCGCTTGGGGGGTGGGATACGCAGTATTTT. Its protein product is CASSEALGGWDTQYF.

This clone was seen once. V and J are TRBV7-2 and TRBJ2-5; D gene unclear. V lost 4 bases to trimming and J lost 5 bases, with 8 bases between them. CDR3 length equals 12 residues. CDR1 and CDR2 from the germline V gene are SGHTA and FQGNSA. The CDR3 sequence is CASSSTWETQYF. DNA for the CDR3: TGTGCCAGCAGCTCAACTTGGGAGACCCAGTACTTC.

V is TRBV6-1 and J is TRBJ2-5, with 12 bases identical to TRBD1. From germline, CDR1 is MNHNS and CDR2 SASEGT. The V segment lost 7 bases and the J segment 4 bases; nucleotides outside the gene matches: 4. There are 14 residues in the CDR3. The CDR3 loop reads CASIWDRGRETQYF. The CDR3 bases are TGTGCCAGCATTTGGGACAGGGGGCGAGAGACCCAGTACTTC.

The chain is built from TRBV7-9 and TRBJ2-7; the match to TRBD1 covers 8 bases. The ends lost 1 base at V and 0 bases at J; junction bases unmatched: 2. From germline, CDR1 is SEHNR and CDR2 FQNEAQ (reference sequence). This CDR3 region has 15 residues. CDR3 nucleotides: TGTGCCAGCAGCTTAGGAACAGGGGGCTCCTACGAGCAGTACTTC. It codes for CASSLGTGGSYEQYF.

The count of this clone is one. The rearrangement joins TRBV4-2 to TRBJ2-1, with D uncertain. The V gene's germline CDR1 is LGHNA and CDR2 YNFKEQ. V lost 1 base and J 3 bases, leaving 10 bases between the germline ends. This CDR3 has 15 residues. For the CDR3, the DNA is TGTGCCAGCAGCCAAGCAGACCAGCTCTACAATGAGCAGTTCTTC. Protein: CASSQADQLYNEQFF.

The CDR3 DNA is TGTGCCAGCAGCTCATCGCCTAGCGGTCATCCCTACAATGAGCAGTTCTTC. This translates into CASSSSPSGHPYNEQFF. The chain is built from TRBV7-8 and TRBJ2-1, with 7 positions matching TRBD2. Trimming cost V 4 bases and J 2 bases; bases outside gene matches: 11. The germline CDR1 and CDR2 sequences are SGHVS and FQNEAQ. CDR3 size: 17 residues.

The V gene is TRBV19, the J gene TRBJ2-2, with a possible D match to TRBD2 (7 bases). The ends were cut back, 5 bases at V and 5 bases at J, with 15 bases in the middle. Germline values: CDR1 LNHDA, CDR2 SQIVND (reference sequence). This CDR3 has 15 residues. The CDR3: CASSPTGRGTGELFF. Written as DNA, the CDR3 is TGTGCCAGTAGTCCCACAGGGAGGGGTACCGGGGAGCTGTTTTTT.

The rearrangement joins TRBV2 to TRBJ1-3; D gene uncertain. V lost 4 bases to trimming and J lost 4 bases, with 8 bases between them. Germline V lookup: CDR1 SNHLY, CDR2 FYNNEI. The CDR3 extends over 13 amino acids. CDR3 nucleotides: TGTGCCAGCAGTGCGTCACAGGGAAACACCATATATTTT. As protein: CASSASQGNTIYF.